The text below deals with one TCR beta chain. The same CDR3 arises from other DNA sequences in this sample as well. This record belongs to a study of PD-1 blockade in classical Hodgkin lymphoma. There was relapse after autologous stem cell transplantation in every patient, and there was variation in brentuximab vedotin exposure. Assay: immunoSEQ multiplex PCR; the TCRdb copy retains only in-frame clones and omits some. The repertoire includes 49,000 or so clones, about three quarters of them detected once, and roughly 20% sits in the top ten. Germline loops: CDR1 LNHNV, CDR2 YYDKDF (reference sequence). The CDR3 spans 13 residues. V lost 0 bases and J 6 bases, leaving 9 bases between the germline ends.

The rearrangement uses TRBV15 and TRBJ2-7; possible D gene TRBD1, 6 bases. The clonotype comes from a human donor with classical Hodgkin lymphoma. Sequenced here: peripheral blood mononuclear cells (PBMCs), sampled before the second cycle of nivolumab. The CDR3 protein is CATSRDRGREQYF. CDR3 coding DNA: TGTGCCACCAGCAGAGACAGGGGACGCGAGCAGTACTTC.